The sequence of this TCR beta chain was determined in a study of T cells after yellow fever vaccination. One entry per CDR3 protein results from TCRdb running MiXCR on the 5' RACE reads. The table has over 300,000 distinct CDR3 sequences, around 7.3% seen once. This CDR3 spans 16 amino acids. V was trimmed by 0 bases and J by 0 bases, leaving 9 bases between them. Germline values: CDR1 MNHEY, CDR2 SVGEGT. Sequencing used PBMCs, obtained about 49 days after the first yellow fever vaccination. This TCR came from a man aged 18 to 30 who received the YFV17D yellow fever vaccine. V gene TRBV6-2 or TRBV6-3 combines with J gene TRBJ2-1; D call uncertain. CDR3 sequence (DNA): TGTGCCAGCAGTTACTCGATAGTGAGCTCCTACAATGAGCAGTTCTTC. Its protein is CASSYSIVSSYNEQFF.